Each of the 25 T cell receptor beta chains below was sequenced from the same sample in a study of control samples from healthy donors and cancer patients (TCRdb year 2020). To prepare the library, the immunoSEQ multiplex PCR assay was applied. This immuneACCESS table, as held by TCRdb, lists in-frame sequences with V and J called but not all clones. Of the missing ones, under half trace to an unresolved V gene in checked studies; the others have no known cause. The sample records some 79,000 clones, approximately 84% of which are singletons. Jointly, the top ten make up over 3.5% of the sample. The material sequenced was blood. The receptors derive from a woman aged 45-65 years in good health.

This chain connects TRBV5-4 to TRBJ1-4; D unresolved. The CDR3 is 13 residues long. V dropped 4 bases and J dropped 6 bases, with 10 bases sitting between them. Germline CDR1 and CDR2: SGHNT and YYREEE (reference sequence). CDR3 nucleotides: TGTGCCAGCAGCGTGGACGGGTATGAAAAACTGTTTTTT. Its translation: CASSVDGYEKLFF.

The chain recombines TRBV19 with TRBJ2-2; 9 bases fit TRBD1. Unmatched junction bases numbered 8, after V lost 5 bases and J lost 4 bases. This CDR3 contains 16 residues. The V gene's germline CDR1 is LNHDA and CDR2 SQIVND (reference sequence). CDR3 region: CASSFRTGATTGELFF. Here the CDR3 DNA reads TGTGCCAGTAGTTTTAGGACAGGGGCAACCACCGGGGAGCTGTTTTTT.

This chain uses TRBV5-6 with TRBJ1-5, with D possibly being TRBD1 (5 bases). Germline CDR1 SGHDT, CDR2 YYEEEE. This CDR3 region has 13 residues. Deletions cut 0 bases from V and 6 bases from J, with 7 bases between. For the CDR3, the DNA is TGTGCCAGCAGCTTGGGAAGGGGTCAGCCCCAGCATTTT. It yields the protein CASSLGRGQPQHF.

This clone was detected once. This chain connects TRBV5-1 to TRBJ2-7; D may be TRBD1 (5 bases). In germline, CDR1 is SGHRS, CDR2 YFSETQ. The CDR3 consists of 14 residues. The V gene lost 4 bases and the J gene lost 5 bases, with 16 bases spanning the gap. CDR3 amino acids: CASSVASGPNEQYF. In DNA, the CDR3 is TGCGCCAGCAGCGTGGCTTCAGGGCCCAACGAGCAGTACTTC.

This chain links TRBV10-1 with TRBJ1-3; TRBD1 matches 9 bases. V was pared by 2 bases and J by 0 bases, with 17 bases of the junction left unmatched. Germline V gene sequence: CDR1 WNHNN, CDR2 SYGVQD (reference sequence). CDR3 length equals 21 residues. For the CDR3, the DNA is TGCGCCAGCAGTGAGCCTACCAAAACGGGACAGGGAAACATCTCTGGAAACACCATATATTTT. It specifies CASSEPTKTGQGNISGNTIYF.

The chain joins TRBV12-5 to TRBJ1-5; a weak D match, TRBD1 (5 bases). Germline CDR1 and CDR2: LGHNT and FRNRAP. CDR3 length equals 15 residues. Trimming shortened V by 6 bases and J by 5 bases, and 17 bases separated the two germline ends. The CDR3 is CASGSMGRWHQPQHF. The CDR3 DNA follows: TGTGCTAGTGGATCTATGGGACGTTGGCATCAGCCCCAGCATTTT.

The gene calls are TRBV5-4 and TRBJ1-2, with TRBD1 as a possible D gene (6 bases). The ends were cut back, 1 base at V and 8 bases at J, with 21 bases in the middle. Per germline, CDR1 SGHNT and CDR2 YYREEE (reference sequence). This CDR3 contains 16 residues. CDR3 in DNA: TGTGCCAGCAGCTTGCCCGGCTCTCAGGGGTCGGTAGGCTACACCTTC. It translates to CASSLPGSQGSVGYTF.

This chain links TRBV5-6 with TRBJ1-3; D uncertain. Germline V gene data show CDR1 as SGHDT and CDR2 as YYEEEE. Trimming pared 2 bases from V and 0 bases from J, leaving 9 bases between. The CDR3 consists of 15 residues. DNA for the CDR3: TGTGCCAGCAGCTTCGCAGGCCTCTCTGGAAACACCATATATTTT. This sequence encodes CASSFAGLSGNTIYF.

The chain couples TRBV30 to TRBJ1-2, with TRBD1 matching over 11 bases. Germline values: CDR1 GTSNPN, CDR2 SVGIG (reference sequence). The length of the CDR3 is 12 residues. The V segment lost 7 bases and the J segment 9 bases; nucleotides outside the gene matches: 7. The CDR3 sequence: CALRTGGISYTF. CDR3 nucleotides: TGTGCCTTGAGGACAGGGGGCATTAGCTACACCTTC.

V is TRBV7-9 and J is TRBJ2-3; 9 positions match TRBD1. Germline values: CDR1 SEHNR, CDR2 FQNEAQ (reference sequence). The CDR3 is made up of 17 amino acids. Losses at the gene ends were 1 base for V and 0 bases for J; bases not matched to a gene: 5. CDR3 protein: CASSLGTGDPSTDTQYF. As DNA, the CDR3 is TGTGCCAGCAGCTTAGGGACAGGGGATCCTAGCACAGATACGCAGTATTTT.

The chain recombines TRBV18 with TRBJ2-1; no definite D call. Germline V gene data show CDR1 as KGHSH and CDR2 as LQKENI. Trimming cost V 0 bases and J 1 base, with 7 bases left between them. CDR3 length equals 15 residues. Here the CDR3 DNA reads TGTGCCAGCTCACCACCTCATACGTCCTACAATGAGCAGTTCTTC. It specifies CASSPPHTSYNEQFF. Full variable domain (rest looked up from reference TRBV18 and TRBJ2-1): NAGVMQNPRHLVRRRGQEARLRCSPMKGHSHVYWYRQLPEEGLKFMVYLQKENIIDESGMPKERFSAEFPKEGPSILRIQQVVRGDSAAYFCASSPPHTSYNEQFFGPGTRLTVL.

This clone was counted once. V and J are TRBV6-6 and TRBJ1-5, with D possibly matching TRBD1 (6 bases). Trimming removed 10 bases at V and 4 bases at J, with 14 bases between. This CDR3 comprises 13 residues. Germline V CDR1 and CDR2: MNHNY, SVGAGI (reference sequence). CDR3: CATRLGANQPQHF. CDR3 nucleotide sequence: TGTGCCACCAGATTGGGGGCTAATCAGCCCCAGCATTTT.

V usage is TRBV18 and J usage is TRBJ2-1; 7 bases line up with TRBD2. In germline, CDR1 is KGHSH, CDR2 LQKENI. This CDR3 comprises 14 residues. J gave up 9 bases and V 6 bases, and 11 bases lay outside the gene matches. The DNA of the CDR3 is TGTGCCAGCTCCCAAATCTCTAGCGGAGCTGAGCAGTTCTTC. Translated, it gives CASSQISSGAEQFF.

This clone was detected only a few times. The rearrangement links TRBV30 to TRBJ1-2; 7 positions match TRBD1. V was clipped by 3 bases and J by 3 bases; unmatched bases: 4. This CDR3 has 13 amino acids. Germline assignment: CDR1 GTSNPN and CDR2 SVGIG (reference sequence). The CDR3 DNA follows: TGTGCCTGGAGCCATGGGACAGACTATGGCTACACCTTC. It codes for CAWSHGTDYGYTF.

The J gene is TRBJ2-6, the V gene TRBV28, with 9 bases identical to TRBD1. Germline V gene lookup returns CDR1 MDHEN and CDR2 SYDVKM. The CDR3 spans 17 residues. V dropped 5 bases and J dropped 3; count of bases not matched to a gene: 8. Written as DNA, the CDR3 is TGTGCCAGCAGTGTCGCCTACAGGGGGCGTGGGGCCAACGTCCTGACTTTC. Amino acids: CASSVAYRGRGANVLTF. The complete variable domain, with remaining parts taken from reference TRBV28 and TRBJ2-6, reads DVKVTQSSRYLVKRTGEKVFLECVQDMDHENMFWYRQDPGLGLRLIYFSYDVKMKEKGDIPEGYSVSREKKERFSLILESASTNQTSMYLCASSVAYRGRGANVLTFGAGSRLTVL.

This chain links TRBV5-4 with TRBJ2-2; TRBD2 matches at 13 bases. Germline trimming cut 3 bases from V and 3 bases from J; bases unmatched to any gene: 2. The CDR3 spans 16 residues. Germline lookup yields CDR1 SGHNT and CDR2 YYREEE (reference sequence). The CDR3: CASSSGLAGDTGELFF. CDR3 sequence (DNA): TGTGCCAGCAGCTCTGGACTAGCGGGAGACACCGGGGAGCTGTTTTTT.

The chain's CDR3 is CASSPMSTGELFF. The DNA for the CDR3 is TGTGCCAGCAGCCCCATGAGCACCGGGGAGCTGTTTTTT. The chain joins TRBV7-9 to TRBJ2-2; D not resolved. Trimming stripped 5 bases from V and 4 bases from J, with 8 bases between. Germline lookup yields CDR1 SEHNR and CDR2 FQNEAQ (reference sequence). The CDR3 length is 13 residues.

This chain uses TRBV29-1 with TRBJ2-7; tentatively, D is TRBD2 (5 bases). V lost 0 bases, J lost 3 bases, and 12 bases lay in between. The CDR3 is 14 amino acids. CDR1 and CDR2 from the germline V gene are SQVTM and ANQGSEA. DNA of the CDR3: TGCAGCGTTGAAGATCGGTCTAGCCACTACGAGCAGTACTTC. Translation: CSVEDRSSHYEQYF.

The chain carries TRBV7-3 and TRBJ2-1; D unclear. Germline CDR1 SGHTA, CDR2 FQGTGA. The CDR3 is 14 residues long. Between the trimmed V and J ends, which lost 1 base and 7 bases, there was a span of 11 bases. The CDR3, as DNA: TGTGCCAGCAGCTTAATCGGGCCAGGTAATGAGCAGTTCTTC. Its translation: CASSLIGPGNEQFF.

V is TRBV28 and J is TRBJ1-6; D possibly corresponds to TRBD1 (5 bases). V was pared by 5 bases and J by 8 bases, with 13 bases between. The CDR3 is 14 residues long. Per germline, CDR1 MDHEN and CDR2 SYDVKM. CDR3 sequence (DNA): TGTGCCAGCAGTCGCGCCGGGGGTGATTCACCCCTCCACTTT. The encoded protein is CASSRAGGDSPLHF.

For the CDR3, the DNA is TGCGCCAGCAGCTTGTTTTCCGGTGGGGGAGGTGAGCAGTACTTC. Residues: CASSLFSGGGGEQYF. This sequence joins TRBV5-1 and TRBJ2-7; perhaps TRBD2 as D (6 bases). Between the trimmed V and J ends, which lost 1 base and 7 bases, there was a span of 18 bases. The germline V gene has CDR1 SGHRS and CDR2 YFSETQ. CDR3 length: 15 amino acids.

The V gene is TRBV6-1, the J gene TRBJ2-5; TRBD2 agrees at 8 bases. Germline V gene sequence: CDR1 MNHNS, CDR2 SASEGT. The trim removed 1 base at V and 5 bases at J, leaving 6 bases unmatched. CDR3 length: 15 residues. As DNA, the CDR3 is TGTGCCAGCAGTGAAGGTATAGCGGGATGGGAGACCCAGTACTTC. It encodes CASSEGIAGWETQYF.

This clone was picked up a small number of times. The chain recombines TRBV25-1 with TRBJ1-2; D unclear. Germline V CDR1 and CDR2: MGHDK, SYGVNS. V was trimmed by 1 base and J by 0 bases, leaving 6 bases between them. This CDR3 is built from 14 residues. The DNA of the CDR3 is TGTGCCAGCAGTGAATCCAGTTCTAACTATGGCTACACCTTC. Translating it yields CASSESSSNYGYTF.

This chain uses TRBV4-1 with TRBJ2-1, with 11 bases fitting TRBD2. V dropped 4 bases and J dropped 2; count of bases not matched to a gene: 4. Germline V gene data show CDR1 as MGHRA and CDR2 as YSYEKL. This CDR3 has 16 amino acids. CDR3 residues: CASSPPGLAAYNEQFF. The CDR3 nucleotides read TGCGCCAGCAGCCCTCCGGGACTAGCGGCCTACAATGAGCAGTTCTTC.

The chain combines TRBV29-1 with TRBJ1-1; D is perhaps TRBD1 (5 bases). CDR3 length: 12 residues. CDR1 SQVTM and CDR2 ANQGSEA come from the germline V gene. V was cut by 5 bases and J by 2 bases, with 9 bases left in between. CDR3: CSVQGGNTEAFF. In nucleotides, the CDR3 is TGCAGCGTTCAGGGTGGAAACACTGAAGCTTTCTTT.